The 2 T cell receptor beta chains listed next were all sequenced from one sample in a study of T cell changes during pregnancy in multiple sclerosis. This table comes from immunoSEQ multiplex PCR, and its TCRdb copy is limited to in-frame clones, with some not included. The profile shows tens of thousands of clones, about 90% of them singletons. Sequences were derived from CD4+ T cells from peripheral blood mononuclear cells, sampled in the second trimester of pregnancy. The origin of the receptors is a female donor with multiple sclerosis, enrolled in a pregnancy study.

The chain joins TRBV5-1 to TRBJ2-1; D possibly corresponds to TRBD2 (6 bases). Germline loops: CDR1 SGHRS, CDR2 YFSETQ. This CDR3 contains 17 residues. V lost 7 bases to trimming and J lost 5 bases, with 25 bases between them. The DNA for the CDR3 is TGCGCCAGCGACTCGGGACTCCTCTCAGGTGGGAACAATGAGCAGTTCTTC. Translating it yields CASDSGLLSGGNNEQFF.

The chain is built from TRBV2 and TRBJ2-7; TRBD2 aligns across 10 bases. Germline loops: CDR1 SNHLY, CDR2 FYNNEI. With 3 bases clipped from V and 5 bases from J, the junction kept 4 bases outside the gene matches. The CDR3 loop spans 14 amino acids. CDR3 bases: TGTGCCAGCAGTGATGGTCTAGCGGGAGACGAGCAGTACTTC. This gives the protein CASSDGLAGDEQYF.